This T cell receptor (beta chain) came from a study of cytomegalovirus exposure and HLA in healthy donors. For the study at large: Most donors, less than 85% of 398 genotyped, fell in the Caucasian-associated ancestry cluster.

PCR amplification relied on 60 Vbeta primers (plus 13 Jbeta primers). TCRdb's table, derived via immunoSEQ multiplex PCR, lists solely in-frame clones and lacks some. The sample includes 150,000 to 200,000 clones, roughly 77% of them seen just once. This CDR3 is 15 amino acids long. Trimming cost V 3 bases and J 7 bases; bases outside gene matches: 7. CDR1 and CDR2 (germline): SGDLS, YYNGEE. V and J are TRBV9 and TRBJ1-6; 7 bases are shared with TRBD1. Sequenced input: PBMCs. This TCR was recovered from a man between 25 and 39 years old in good health and CMV-seropositive. The CDR3 is CASSATGQLNSPLHF. The CDR3 region has the DNA TGTGCCAGCAGCGCCACGGGACAGCTCAATTCACCCCTCCACTTT.